This T cell receptor (beta chain) was observed in a study of cytomegalovirus exposure and HLA in healthy donors. Study at large: An earlier analysis found under 130 million unique TCR beta sequences from approximately 190 million T cells.

Concerning this clone: Its antigen remains unknown.

Study-level findings and limits: Immune exposure information available was restricted to CMV serostatus. Among the CMV-associated chains, a few were confirmed in vitro as specific for CMV antigens. As a later analysis showed, several of the most significant clusters appeared to be linked to common viral pathogens.

The germline CDR1 and CDR2 sequences are SGHNT and YYREEE (reference sequence). CDR3 length: 15 amino acids. Trimming pared 1 base from V and 5 bases from J, leaving 15 bases between. The PCR contained 60 Vbeta and 13 Jbeta primers. TCRdb's copy holds only in-frame clones and misses some; the assay was immunoSEQ multiplex PCR. Among some 180,000 clones listed, around 80% were seen once. The receptor comes from a man aged 18 to 29 in good health and CMV-seronegative. The specimen was PBMCs. V usage is TRBV5-4 and J usage is TRBJ2-5; possibly TRBD1 for D (7 bases). CDR3 sequence reads: CASSLFGGGGETQYF. Here the CDR3 DNA reads TGTGCCAGCAGCTTGTTCGGAGGGGGCGGGGAGACCCAGTACTTC.